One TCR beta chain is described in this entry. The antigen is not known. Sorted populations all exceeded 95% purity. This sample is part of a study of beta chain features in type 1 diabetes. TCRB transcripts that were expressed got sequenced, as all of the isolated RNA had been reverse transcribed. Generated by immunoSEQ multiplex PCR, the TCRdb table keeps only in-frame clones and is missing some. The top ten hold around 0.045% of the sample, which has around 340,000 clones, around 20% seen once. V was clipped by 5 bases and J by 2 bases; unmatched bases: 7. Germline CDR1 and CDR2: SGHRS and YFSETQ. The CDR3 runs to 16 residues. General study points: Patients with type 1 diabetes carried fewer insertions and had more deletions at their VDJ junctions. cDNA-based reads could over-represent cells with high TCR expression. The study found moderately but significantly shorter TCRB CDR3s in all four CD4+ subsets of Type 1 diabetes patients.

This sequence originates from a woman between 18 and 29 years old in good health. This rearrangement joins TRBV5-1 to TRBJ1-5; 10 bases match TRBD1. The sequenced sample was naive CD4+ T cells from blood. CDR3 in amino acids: CASRPGTGARNQPQHF. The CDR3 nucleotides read TGCGCCAGCAGGCCCGGGACAGGGGCACGCAATCAGCCCCAGCATTTT.